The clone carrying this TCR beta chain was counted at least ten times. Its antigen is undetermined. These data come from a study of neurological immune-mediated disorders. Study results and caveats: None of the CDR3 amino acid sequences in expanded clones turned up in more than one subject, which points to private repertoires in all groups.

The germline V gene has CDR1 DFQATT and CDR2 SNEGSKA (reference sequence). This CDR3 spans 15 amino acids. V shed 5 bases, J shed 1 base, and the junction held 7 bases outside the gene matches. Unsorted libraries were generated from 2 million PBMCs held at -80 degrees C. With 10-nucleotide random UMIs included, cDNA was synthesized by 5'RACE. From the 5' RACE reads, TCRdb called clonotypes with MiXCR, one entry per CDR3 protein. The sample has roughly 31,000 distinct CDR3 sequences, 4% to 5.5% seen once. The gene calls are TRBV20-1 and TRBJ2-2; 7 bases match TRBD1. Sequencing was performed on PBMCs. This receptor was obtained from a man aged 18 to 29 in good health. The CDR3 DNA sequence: TGCAGTGCTGCGTCCGGGACAGAGAACACCGGGGAGCTGTTTTTT. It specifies CSAASGTENTGELFF.